What follows is one T cell receptor (beta chain) and its context. The antigen is unknown. Profiled with immunoSEQ multiplex PCR; TCRdb holds only in-frame clones, not every one. The sample has roughly 98,000 clones, approximately 78% seen once. The record originates from a study of radiotherapy plus CTLA-4 blockade in lung cancer. Broader study findings: After treatment with radiotherapy plus ipilimumab, TCR clones that came from the tumor expanded in blood.

The TCR comes from a human donor with non-small cell lung cancer who had a partial response to radiotherapy plus ipilimumab. The sequences come from peripheral blood, collected from a patient treated with radiotherapy plus ipilimumab.

In nucleotides, the CDR3 is TGTGCCAGTAGTCGTGGGACAGCCGGGTTGGAGACCCAGTACTTC. As protein: CASSRGTAGLETQYF. The chain uses TRBV19 and TRBJ2-5; TRBD1 aligns across 7 bases. Looked up from germline, CDR1 is LNHDA and CDR2 is SQIVND (reference sequence). The V and J ends lost 5 bases and 5 bases, in that order; junction bases with no gene match: 11. The CDR3 totals 15 residues.